This T cell receptor (beta chain) was observed in a study of technical replicates of blood from several donors. Some clones are missing from TCRdb's copy, which holds only in-frame ones; the method was immunoSEQ multiplex PCR. The repertoire has 95,000 to 100,000 clones, approximately 96% of them found once; the top ten carry 0.22%. This clone has just a few counts. The receptor was isolated from a human donor in good health. The sample comprised T cells isolated from PBMCs.

The CDR3: CASPSREGLYGYTF. CDR3 nucleotides: TGTGCCAGCCCCTCGAGGGAGGGGCTCTATGGCTACACCTTC. The rearrangement links TRBV2 to TRBJ1-2, with D possibly being TRBD1 (5 bases). This CDR3 comprises 14 residues. Trimming removed 8 bases from V and 4 bases from J, with 17 bases in between. Per germline, CDR1 SNHLY and CDR2 FYNNEI. Complete variable domain (other parts from reference TRBV2 and TRBJ1-2): EPEVTQTPSHQVTQMGQEVILRCVPISNHLYFYWYRQILGQKVEFLVSFYNNEISEKSEIFDDQFSVERPDGSNFTLKIRSTKLEDSAMYFCASPSREGLYGYTFGSGTRLTVV.